This T cell receptor beta chain stems from a study of blood T cell repertoires in COVID-19. Overall study: The United States, Italy and Spain supplied acute and convalescent COVID-19 samples. Sample material is recorded as cDNA or gDNA derived from T cells, B-cell-depleted T cells, or PBMCs.

How the authors handled the data: Scientists estimated how many nucleated cells there were by amplifying reference gene primers. Here immunoSEQ multiplex PCR was the method, and the copy in TCRdb shows in-frame clones only, minus some. V and J calls and clone size are as listed in that table; D and trimming were resolved from the DNA. This sample has roughly 350,000 clones, with 90% to 95% found just once. This clone appeared once. V lost 0 bases and J 2 bases, leaving 14 bases between the germline ends. There are 17 residues in the CDR3. Looked up from germline, CDR1 is LNHNV and CDR2 is YYDKDF (reference sequence).

This TCR came from a woman aged 18-29 years who had recovered from COVID-19. Material: peripheral blood. The chain is built from TRBV15 and TRBJ2-4, with D possibly being TRBD1 (6 bases). The CDR3 sequence is CATSREVRGTSKNIQYF. Written as DNA, the CDR3 is TGTGCCACCAGCAGAGAGGTAAGGGGGACGTCCAAAAACATTCAGTACTTC.